The rows below give T cell receptor beta chains drawn from one sample of a study of T cell responses to AZD1222 COVID-19 vaccine. Profiling relied on immunoSEQ multiplex PCR, and the TCRdb table lists in-frame clones only, not all of them. The sample contains 80,000 or so clones, approximately 90% of which appear only once. Sample: peripheral blood, taken 28 days after the second AZD1222 dose. The receptors originated from an adult who received the AZD1222 COVID-19 vaccine. CDR3s include the opening cysteine and the closing phenylalanine or tryptophan. D genes are given only for firm matches. Not every row has a clone size; where given, it reads once, few, many or a size class.

length	D	V	size	J	CDR3	DNA
16	NA	TRBV19	NA	TRBJ1-3	CASSRVTASSGNTIYF	TGTGCCAGTAGTAGGGTGACAGCCAGCTCTGGAAACACCATATATTTT
16	NA	TRBV5-4	NA	TRBJ2-7	CASSLDPAQGSYEQYF	TGTGCCAGCAGCTTGGATCCCGCCCAGGGGTCCTACGAGCAGTACTTC
12	NA	TRBV11-3	NA	TRBJ1-1	CASSLEPTTTFF	TGTGCCAGCAGCTTAGAACCCACCACTACTTTCTTT
15	NA	TRBV6-1	NA	TRBJ1-5	CASSENRASNQPQHF	TGTGCCAGCAGTGAAAATCGGGCCAGCAATCAGCCCCAGCATTTT
16	NA	TRBV4-2	few	TRBJ2-7	CASSPRGFFSSYEQYF	TGTGCCAGCAGCCCCAGGGGTTTCTTCAGCTCCTACGAGCAGTACTTC
16	TRBD1	TRBV5-4	NA	TRBJ1-5	CASSLGDSHSNQPQHF	TGTGCCAGCAGCTTGGGGGACAGTCATAGCAATCAGCCCCAGCATTTT
12	NA	TRBV11-3	NA	TRBJ2-7	CASSQTGSEQYF	TGTGCCAGCAGCCAAACAGGATCCGAGCAGTACTTC
16	NA	TRBV7-2	NA	TRBJ1-3	CASRRYPQSSGNTIYF	TGTGCCAGCAGAAGGTACCCGCAGAGCTCTGGAAACACCATATATTTT
13	NA	TRBV12-3/TRBV12-4	NA	TRBJ1-5	CASSWDTNQPQHF	TGTGCCAGCAGTTGGGACACTAATCAGCCCCAGCATTTT
14	NA	TRBV7-9	once	TRBJ1-1	CASSLLGRGTEAFF	TGTGCCAGCAGCTTGCTAGGGAGGGGGACTGAAGCTTTCTTT
17	TRBD1	TRBV9	NA	TRBJ2-6	CASSAPGTGSGANVLTF	TGTGCCAGCAGCGCCCCCGGGACAGGGTCTGGGGCCAACGTCCTGACTTTC
15	NA	TRBV5-4	NA	TRBJ1-2	CASSSFSGGGYGYTF	TGTGCCAGCAGCTCCTTCTCCGGGGGCGGCTATGGCTACACCTTC
14	NA	TRBV9	NA	TRBJ1-3	CASSEGQAGNTIYF	TGTGCCAGCAGCGAAGGACAAGCCGGAAACACCATATATTTT
13	TRBD1	TRBV12-3/TRBV12-4	NA	TRBJ1-2	CASNTGGQYGYTF	TGTGCCAGCAATACAGGGGGCCAGTATGGCTACACCTTC
13	TRBD1	TRBV6-1	NA	TRBJ1-2	CASSETGGSGYTF	TGTGCCAGCAGTGAAACAGGGGGGTCTGGCTACACCTTC
14	TRBD1	TRBV11-2	NA	TRBJ1-1	CASSFQGANTEAFF	TGTGCCAGCAGCTTTCAGGGGGCGAACACTGAAGCTTTCTTT
12	NA	TRBV7-9	NA	TRBJ2-5	CASSSGGLNQYF	TGTGCCAGCAGCTCCGGGGGCCTTAACCAGTACTTC
14	NA	TRBV27	NA	TRBJ1-1	CASSYAGQNTEAFF	TGTGCCAGCAGTTACGCAGGGCAGAACACTGAAGCTTTCTTT
16	TRBD2	TRBV6-6	NA	TRBJ2-5	CASSSLAGVLGETQYF	TGTGCCAGCAGTTCACTAGCGGGGGTGTTGGGGGAGACCCAGTACTTC
15	NA	TRBV30	NA	TRBJ1-6	CAWSFRDRYNSPLHF	TGTGCCTGGAGTTTCAGGGACCGTTATAATTCACCCCTCCACTTT
15	TRBD1	TRBV11-2	NA	TRBJ1-1	CASRWTGRMNTEAFF	TGTGCCAGCAGGTGGACAGGGCGAATGAACACTGAAGCTTTCTTT